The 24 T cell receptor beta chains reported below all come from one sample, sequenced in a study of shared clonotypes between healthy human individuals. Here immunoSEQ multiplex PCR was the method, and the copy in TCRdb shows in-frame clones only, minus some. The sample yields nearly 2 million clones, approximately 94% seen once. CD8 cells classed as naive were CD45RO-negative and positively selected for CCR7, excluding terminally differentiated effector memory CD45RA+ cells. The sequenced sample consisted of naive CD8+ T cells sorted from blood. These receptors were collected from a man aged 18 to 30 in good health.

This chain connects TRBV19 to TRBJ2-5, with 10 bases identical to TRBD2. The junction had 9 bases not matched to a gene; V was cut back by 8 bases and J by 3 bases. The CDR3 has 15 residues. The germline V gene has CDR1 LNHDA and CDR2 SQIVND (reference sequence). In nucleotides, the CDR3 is TGTGCCAGTGCCCACCTTACTAGCGGGGAAGAGACCCAGTACTTC. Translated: CASAHLTSGEETQYF.

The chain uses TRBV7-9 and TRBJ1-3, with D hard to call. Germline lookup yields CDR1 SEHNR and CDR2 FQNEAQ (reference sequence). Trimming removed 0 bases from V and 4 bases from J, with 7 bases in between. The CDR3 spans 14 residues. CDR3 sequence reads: CASSLAEAGNTIYF. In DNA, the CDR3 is TGTGCCAGCAGCTTAGCGGAAGCCGGAAACACCATATATTTT.

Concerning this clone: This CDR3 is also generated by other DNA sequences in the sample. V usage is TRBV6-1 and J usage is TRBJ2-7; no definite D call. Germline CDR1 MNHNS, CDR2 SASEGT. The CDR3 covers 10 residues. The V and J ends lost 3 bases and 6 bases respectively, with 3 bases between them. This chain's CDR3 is CASSEGEQYF. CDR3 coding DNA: TGTGCCAGCAGTGAGGGCGAGCAGTACTTC.

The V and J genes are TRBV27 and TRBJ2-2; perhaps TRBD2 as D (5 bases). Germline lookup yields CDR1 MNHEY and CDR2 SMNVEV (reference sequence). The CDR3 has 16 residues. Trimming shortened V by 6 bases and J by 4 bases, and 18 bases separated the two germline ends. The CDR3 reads CASRDLEGHGTGELFF. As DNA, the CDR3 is TGTGCCAGCAGGGACCTCGAGGGCCATGGCACCGGGGAGCTGTTTTTT.

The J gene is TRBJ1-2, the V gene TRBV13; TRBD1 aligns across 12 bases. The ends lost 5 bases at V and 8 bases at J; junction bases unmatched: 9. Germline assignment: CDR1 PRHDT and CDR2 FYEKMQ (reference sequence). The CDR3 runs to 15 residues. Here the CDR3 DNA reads TGTGCCAGCAGCCTAACCGGGACAGGGGGCGAGGGCTACACCTTC. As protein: CASSLTGTGGEGYTF. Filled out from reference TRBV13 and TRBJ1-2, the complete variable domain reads AAGVIQSPRHLIKEKRETATLKCYPIPRHDTVYWYQQGPGQDPQFLISFYEKMQSDKGSIPDRFSAQQFSDYHSELNMSSLELGDSALYFCASSLTGTGGEGYTFGSGTRLTVV.

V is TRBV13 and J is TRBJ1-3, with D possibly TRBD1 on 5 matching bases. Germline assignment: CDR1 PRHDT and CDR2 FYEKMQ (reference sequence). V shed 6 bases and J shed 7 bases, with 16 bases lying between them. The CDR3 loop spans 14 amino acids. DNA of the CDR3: TGTGCCAGCAGTGACAGCACCCCCCGGAACACCATATATTTT. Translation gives CASSDSTPRNTIYF.

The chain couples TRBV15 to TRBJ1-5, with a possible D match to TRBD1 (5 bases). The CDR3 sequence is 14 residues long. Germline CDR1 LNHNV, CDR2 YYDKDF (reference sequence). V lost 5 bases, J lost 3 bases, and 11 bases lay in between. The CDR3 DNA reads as TGTGCCACCAGCGGCCAGGGTAACAATCAGCCCCAGCATTTT. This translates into CATSGQGNNQPQHF.

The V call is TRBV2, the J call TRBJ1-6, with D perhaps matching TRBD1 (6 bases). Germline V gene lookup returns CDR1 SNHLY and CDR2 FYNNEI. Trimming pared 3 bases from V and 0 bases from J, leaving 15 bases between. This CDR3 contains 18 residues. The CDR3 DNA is TGTGCCAGCAGTGAGACAGGACGGTATAGCTCCTATAATTCACCCCTCCACTTT. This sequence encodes CASSETGRYSSYNSPLHF.

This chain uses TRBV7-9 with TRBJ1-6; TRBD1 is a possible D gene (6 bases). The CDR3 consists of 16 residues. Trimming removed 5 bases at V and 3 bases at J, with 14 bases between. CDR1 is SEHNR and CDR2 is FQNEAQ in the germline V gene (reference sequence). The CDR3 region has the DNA TGTGCCAGCAGCACCCGGGACACCGACTATAATTCACCCCTCCACTTT. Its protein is CASSTRDTDYNSPLHF.

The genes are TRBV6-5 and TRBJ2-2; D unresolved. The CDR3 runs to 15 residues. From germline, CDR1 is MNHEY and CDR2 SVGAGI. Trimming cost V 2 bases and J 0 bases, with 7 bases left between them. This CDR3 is CASSYGHTNTGELFF. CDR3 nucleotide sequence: TGTGCCAGCAGTTACGGGCACACGAACACCGGGGAGCTGTTTTTT.

The CDR3 is CASSLAPAYTDTQYF. The CDR3 nucleotides are TGTGCCAGCAGCTTGGCCCCGGCCTACACAGATACGCAGTATTTT. The V call is TRBV5-6, the J call TRBJ2-3; D is unclear. V dropped 0 bases and J dropped 2 bases, with 10 bases sitting between them. This CDR3 spans 15 amino acids. Germline CDR1 reads SGHDT; CDR2 reads YYEEEE.

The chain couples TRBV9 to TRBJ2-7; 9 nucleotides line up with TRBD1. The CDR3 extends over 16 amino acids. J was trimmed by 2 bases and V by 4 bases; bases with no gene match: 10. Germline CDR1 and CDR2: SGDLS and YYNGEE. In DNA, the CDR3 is TGTGCCAGCAGCACCACCGGGACAGGGTTCCCCTACGAGCAGTACTTC. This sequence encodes CASSTTGTGFPYEQYF.

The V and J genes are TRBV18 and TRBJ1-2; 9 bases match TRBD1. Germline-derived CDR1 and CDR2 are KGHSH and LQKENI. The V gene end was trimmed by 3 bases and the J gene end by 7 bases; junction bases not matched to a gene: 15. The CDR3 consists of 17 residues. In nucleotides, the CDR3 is TGTGCCAGCTCACCCTACCCCGAACCGGGACAGGGCCCTGGCTACACCTTC. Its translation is CASSPYPEPGQGPGYTF.

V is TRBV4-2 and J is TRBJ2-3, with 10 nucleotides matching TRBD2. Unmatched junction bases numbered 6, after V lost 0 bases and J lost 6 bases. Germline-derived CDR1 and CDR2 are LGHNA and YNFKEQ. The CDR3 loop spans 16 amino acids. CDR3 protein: CASSQDRGLAEDTQYF. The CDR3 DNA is TGTGCCAGCAGCCAAGATAGAGGACTAGCGGAGGATACGCAGTATTTT.

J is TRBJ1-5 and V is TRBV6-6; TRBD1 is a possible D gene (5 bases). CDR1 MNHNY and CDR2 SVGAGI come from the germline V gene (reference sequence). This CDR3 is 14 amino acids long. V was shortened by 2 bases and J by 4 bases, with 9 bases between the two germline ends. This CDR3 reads CASSYGGENQPQHF. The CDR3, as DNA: TGTGCCAGCAGTTACGGGGGAGAGAATCAGCCCCAGCATTTT.

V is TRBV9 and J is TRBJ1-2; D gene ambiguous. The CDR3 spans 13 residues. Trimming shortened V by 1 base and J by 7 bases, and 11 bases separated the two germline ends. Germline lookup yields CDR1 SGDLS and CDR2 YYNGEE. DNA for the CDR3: TGTGCCAGCAGCGTACTTCCCTCCGGTGGCTACACCTTC. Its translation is CASSVLPSGGYTF.

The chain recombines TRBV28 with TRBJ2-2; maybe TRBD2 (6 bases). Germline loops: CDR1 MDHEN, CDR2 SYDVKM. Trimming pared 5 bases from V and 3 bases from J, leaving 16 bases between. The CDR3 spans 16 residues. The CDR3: CASSLLFPGDTGELFF. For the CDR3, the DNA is TGTGCCAGCAGTCTCCTATTTCCGGGGGACACCGGGGAGCTGTTTTTT.

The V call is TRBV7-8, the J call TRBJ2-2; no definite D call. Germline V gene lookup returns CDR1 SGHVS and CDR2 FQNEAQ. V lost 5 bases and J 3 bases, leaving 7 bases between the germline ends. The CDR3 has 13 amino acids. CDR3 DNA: TGTGCCAGCAGCCCACCGGACACCGGGGAGCTGTTTTTT. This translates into CASSPPDTGELFF. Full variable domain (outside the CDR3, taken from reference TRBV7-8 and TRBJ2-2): GAGVSQSPRYKVAKRGQDVALRCDPISGHVSLFWYQQALGQGPEFLTYFQNEAQLDKSGLPSDRFFAERPEGSVSTLKIQRTQQEDSAVYLCASSPPDTGELFFGEGSRLTVL.

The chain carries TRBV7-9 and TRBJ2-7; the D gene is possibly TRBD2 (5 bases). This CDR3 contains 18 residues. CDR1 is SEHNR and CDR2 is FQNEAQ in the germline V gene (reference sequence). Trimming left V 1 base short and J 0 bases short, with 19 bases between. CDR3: CASSLVLGFGLSSYEQYF. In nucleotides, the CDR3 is TGTGCCAGCAGCTTAGTTCTGGGATTCGGACTTAGCTCCTACGAGCAGTACTTC.

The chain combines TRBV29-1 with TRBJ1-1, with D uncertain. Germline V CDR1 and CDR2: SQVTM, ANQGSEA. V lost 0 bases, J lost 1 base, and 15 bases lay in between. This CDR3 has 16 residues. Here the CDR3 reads CSVEEERWAPNTEAFF. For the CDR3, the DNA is TGCAGCGTTGAAGAGGAGAGGTGGGCCCCGAACACTGAAGCTTTCTTT.

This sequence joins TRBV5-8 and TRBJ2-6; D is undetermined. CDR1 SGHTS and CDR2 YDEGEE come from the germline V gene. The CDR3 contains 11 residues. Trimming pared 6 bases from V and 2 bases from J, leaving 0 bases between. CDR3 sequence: CASTGANVLTF. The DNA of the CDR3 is TGTGCCAGCACTGGGGCCAACGTCCTGACTTTC.

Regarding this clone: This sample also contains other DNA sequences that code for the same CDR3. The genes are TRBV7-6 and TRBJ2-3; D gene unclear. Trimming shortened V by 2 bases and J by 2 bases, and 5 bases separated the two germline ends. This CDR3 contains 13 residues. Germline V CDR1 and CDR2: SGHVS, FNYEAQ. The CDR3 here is CASSLTNTDTQYF. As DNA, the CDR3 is TGTGCCAGCAGCTTAACTAACACAGATACGCAGTATTTT.

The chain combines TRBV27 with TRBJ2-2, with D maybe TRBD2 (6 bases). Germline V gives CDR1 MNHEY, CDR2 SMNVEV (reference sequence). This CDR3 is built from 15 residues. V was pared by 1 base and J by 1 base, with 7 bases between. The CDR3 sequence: CASSLFGGNTGELFF. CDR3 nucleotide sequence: TGTGCCAGCAGTTTATTCGGGGGGAACACCGGGGAGCTGTTTTTT.

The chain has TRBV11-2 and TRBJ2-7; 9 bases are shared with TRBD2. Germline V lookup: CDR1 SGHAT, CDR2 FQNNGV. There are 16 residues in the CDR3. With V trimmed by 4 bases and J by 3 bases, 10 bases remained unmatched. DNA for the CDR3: TGTGCCAGCAGCTCCGACCGCGGGGGGGCTTACTACGAGCAGTACTTC. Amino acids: CASSSDRGGAYYEQYF. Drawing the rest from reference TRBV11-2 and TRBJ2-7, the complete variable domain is EAGVAQSPRYKIIEKRQSVAFWCNPISGHATLYWYQQILGQGPKLLIQFQNNGVVDDSQLPKDRFSAERLKGVDSTLKIQPAKLEDSAVYLCASSSDRGGAYYEQYFGPGTRLTVT.